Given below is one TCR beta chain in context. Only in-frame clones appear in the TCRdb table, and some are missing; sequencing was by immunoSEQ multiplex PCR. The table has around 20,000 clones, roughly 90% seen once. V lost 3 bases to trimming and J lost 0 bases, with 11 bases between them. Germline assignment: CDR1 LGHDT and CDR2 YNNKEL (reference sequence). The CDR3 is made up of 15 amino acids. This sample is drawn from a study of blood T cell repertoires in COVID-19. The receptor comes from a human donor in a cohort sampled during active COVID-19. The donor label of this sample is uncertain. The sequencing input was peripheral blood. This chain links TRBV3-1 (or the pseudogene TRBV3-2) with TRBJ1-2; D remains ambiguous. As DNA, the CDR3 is TGTGCCAGCAGCCATTCTACGGGGACTAACTATGGCTACACCTTC. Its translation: CASSHSTGTNYGYTF.